This entry describes one T cell receptor (beta chain). The antigen is undetermined. Relative to the germline gene, one junction end is altered; a read error may explain this. Profiling that covered TCR beta VDJ and CDR3 relied on genomic DNA as its template. Each CDR3 protein gets one entry after TCRdb re-called the reads with MiXCR. This table holds roughly 100,000 distinct CDR3 sequences, 55% to 70% found once. The CDR3 covers 10 residues. CDR1 and CDR2 from the germline V gene are SGHNT and YYREEE (reference sequence). Patients picked for sequencing had shown CD8+CD57+ cell expansion detected by flow cytometry. These data come from a study of CD8+CD57+ T cells in acquired aplastic anemia. Study overall: The mean DNA yield obtained from sorted CD4+ and CD8+ cells came to roughly 3.4 ug. Findings and limits, study-wide: Overlapping CD8+ CDR3 repertoires of patients and controls contained roughly 29 shared sequences.

This receptor was identified in a human donor with aplastic anemia. Sample: sorted CD4+, CD8+, or CD8+CD57+ T cells (not recorded which) from PBMCs. V usage is TRBV5-4 and J usage is TRBJ2-7; weak D call: TRBD1 (5 bases). CDR3 protein: CASSLGQYNF. The CDR3 region has the DNA TGTGCCAGCAGCTTGGGACAGTATAACTTC.